This entry lists 24 T cell receptor beta chains sequenced from one sample in a study of long-term antiretroviral therapy in people with HIV. A v3.0 immunoSEQ assay was performed at survey level. Only in-frame clones appear in the TCRdb table, and some are missing; sequencing was by immunoSEQ multiplex PCR. This sample carries tens of thousands of clones, 90% to 95% of them seen once, and the ten largest clones take less than 3%. The starting material was unsorted PBMCs, obtained 3.7 years after starting antiretroviral therapy. The receptor source for this set is a woman in her 50s with HIV.

This chain links TRBV19 with TRBJ2-3, with a weak D call TRBD2 (6 bases). Germline CDR1 is LNHDA and CDR2 is SQIVND (reference sequence). The V end was cut by 4 bases, the J end by 5 bases, with 10 bases between. The CDR3 loop spans 13 amino acids. CDR3 DNA sequence: TGTGCCAGTAGTAGTGGGGGGAGAGATACGCAGTATTTT. Protein product: CASSSGGRDTQYF.

The chain couples TRBV11-3 to TRBJ1-2; 9 bases line up with TRBD1. Germline CDR1 is SGHNT and CDR2 is YENEEA. The CDR3 runs 14 residues. The trim removed 5 bases at V and 4 bases at J, leaving 5 bases unmatched. This CDR3 is CASSPGTGPYGYTF. The CDR3 DNA is TGTGCCAGCAGCCCCGGGACAGGGCCCTATGGCTACACCTTC. The full variable domain, its missing parts supplied by reference TRBV11-3 and TRBJ1-2, is EAGVVQSPRYKIIEKKQPVAFWCNPISGHNTLYWYLQNLGQGPELLIRYENEEAVDDSQLPKDRFSAERLKGVDSTLKIQPAELGDSAVYLCASSPGTGPYGYTFGSGTRLTVV.

The chain recombines TRBV29-1 with TRBJ1-1, with D perhaps matching TRBD1 (6 bases). The germline V and J ends were trimmed by 7 bases and 3 bases, with 15 bases remaining between them. CDR3 length: 13 residues. Germline V gene lookup returns CDR1 SQVTM and CDR2 ANQGSEA. The DNA of the CDR3 is TGCAGCGGAGGACGGGGGGCCGACACTGAAGCTTTCTTT. Protein: CSGGRGADTEAFF. Complete variable domain (other parts from reference TRBV29-1 and TRBJ1-1): SAVISQKPSRDICQRGTSLTIQCQVDSQVTMMFWYRQQPGQSLTLIATANQGSEATYESGFVIDKFPISRPNLTFSTLTVSNMSPEDSSIYLCSGGRGADTEAFFGQGTRLTVV.

The V and J genes are TRBV29-1 and TRBJ2-5; 13 bases map to TRBD2. The trim removed 3 bases at V and 6 bases at J, leaving 4 bases unmatched. This CDR3 comprises 14 residues. The germline CDR1 and CDR2 sequences are SQVTM and ANQGSEA. CDR3 protein: CSVETSGGTKTQYF. As DNA, the CDR3 is TGCAGCGTTGAGACTAGCGGGGGGACGAAGACCCAGTACTTC. Supplemented by reference TRBV29-1 and TRBJ2-5, the full variable domain reads SAVISQKPSRDICQRGTSLTIQCQVDSQVTMMFWYRQQPGQSLTLIATANQGSEATYESGFVIDKFPISRPNLTFSTLTVSNMSPEDSSIYLCSVETSGGTKTQYFGPGTRLLVL.

This chain uses TRBV7-9 with TRBJ1-3; D not certain. From germline, CDR1 is SEHNR and CDR2 FQNEAQ (reference sequence). The length of the CDR3 is 12 residues. V lost 6 bases to trimming and J lost 4 bases, with 7 bases between them. CDR3 sequence reads: CASRHGGNTIYF. The DNA of the CDR3 is TGTGCCAGCAGGCATGGAGGAAACACCATATATTTT.

This chain uses TRBV19 with TRBJ2-7, with 13 bases identical to TRBD2. Germline V CDR1 and CDR2: LNHDA, SQIVND (reference sequence). V was pared by 6 bases and J by 2 bases, with 7 bases of the junction left unmatched. The CDR3 has 16 amino acids. The CDR3 bases are TGTGCCAGTAGCTCCGCGACTAGCGGGGGGCCCTACGAGCAGTACTTC. This gives the protein CASSSATSGGPYEQYF.

The gene calls are TRBV19 and TRBJ1-1, with a tentative D call TRBD1 (6 bases). The CDR3 contains 13 residues. V lost 6 bases and J 1 base, leaving 9 bases between the germline ends. CDR1 and CDR2 (germline): LNHDA, SQIVND (reference sequence). The CDR3 sequence: CASRQGQNTEAFF. DNA for the CDR3: TGTGCCAGTAGACAGGGACAGAACACTGAAGCTTTCTTT.

V is TRBV9 and J is TRBJ2-3; 8 bases match TRBD2. V was clipped by 4 bases and J by 2 bases; unmatched bases: 9. The CDR3 is 16 residues long. CDR1 is SGDLS, CDR2 YYNGEE, per germline. The CDR3 reads CASSLQRGRLTDTQYF. The CDR3 region has the DNA TGTGCCAGCAGCCTCCAGCGGGGGAGACTCACAGATACGCAGTATTTT.

This rearrangement joins TRBV18 to TRBJ1-4, with 9 bases that match TRBD1. The CDR3 has 15 residues. Germline V lookup: CDR1 KGHSH, CDR2 LQKENI. V was pared by 6 bases and J by 5 bases, with 7 bases of the junction left unmatched. The CDR3 is CASSLSTGGNEKLFF. The CDR3 DNA reads TGTGCCAGCTCCCTATCGACAGGGGGAAATGAAAAACTGTTTTTT.

V usage is TRBV7-9 and J usage is TRBJ2-1, with D perhaps being TRBD1 or TRBD2 (6 bases each). The CDR3 runs 15 residues. Trimming removed 0 bases from V and 8 bases from J, with 14 bases in between. Germline V gives CDR1 SEHNR, CDR2 FQNEAQ (reference sequence). The DNA for the CDR3 is TGTGCCAGCAGCTTAGCTGGGGGGCCTTCTGATGAGCAGTTCTTC. It codes for CASSLAGGPSDEQFF.

The genes are TRBV6-5 and TRBJ1-4; TRBD1 matches at 7 bases. The CDR3 has 14 residues. V was pared by 9 bases and J by 10 bases, with 14 bases of the junction left unmatched. Germline CDR1 and CDR2: MNHEY and SVGAGI. The chain's CDR3 is CASPTHRGEGKLFF. The CDR3 region has the DNA TGTGCCAGTCCTACCCACAGGGGCGAAGGAAAACTGTTTTTT.

The V gene is TRBV2, the J gene TRBJ2-7; tentative D call: TRBD1 (6 bases). Trimming took 5 bases from V and 7 from J, leaving 18 bases between them. The CDR3 consists of 14 residues. CDR1 is SNHLY and CDR2 is FYNNEI in the germline V gene. The CDR3 here is CASSSPRQAREQYF. The CDR3 region has the DNA TGTGCCAGCAGTAGCCCCCGACAGGCAAGAGAGCAGTACTTC.

The chain is built from TRBV5-6 and TRBJ1-6; D may be TRBD1 (5 bases). The V gene's germline CDR1 is SGHDT and CDR2 YYEEEE. With 4 bases removed from V and 3 bases from J, the gap between germline ends came to 17 bases. CDR3 length equals 17 residues. The CDR3 DNA follows: TGTGCCAGCAGCCATTTAGGACAAGGGGTCTATAATTCACCCCTCCACTTT. Translating gives CASSHLGQGVYNSPLHF.

The chain has TRBV20-1 and TRBJ2-3; D uncertain. The CDR3 consists of 11 residues. Looked up from germline, CDR1 is DFQATT and CDR2 is SNEGSKA (reference sequence). V shed 5 bases and J shed 5 bases, with 8 bases lying between them. CDR3 bases: TGCAGTGCTCTTACACAAGATACGCAGTATTTT. Encoded protein: CSALTQDTQYF.

This clone has a single count. The gene calls are TRBV6-6 and TRBJ2-2, with no clear D. The CDR3 covers 15 residues. V gave up 2 bases and J gave up 5 bases, with 12 bases separating them. Germline CDR1 MNHNY, CDR2 SVGAGI (reference sequence). This chain's CDR3 is CASSYPTPSTGELFF. The CDR3 nucleotides are TGTGCCAGCAGTTACCCTACTCCTTCTACCGGGGAGCTGTTTTTT.

The chain combines TRBV2 with TRBJ2-3; D remains unclear. Germline assignment: CDR1 SNHLY and CDR2 FYNNEI. The V and J ends lost 4 bases and 3 bases respectively, with 8 bases between them. The CDR3 totals 13 residues. The CDR3, as DNA: TGTGCCAGCAGTGTAGGAAGAACAGATACGCAGTATTTT. Protein product: CASSVGRTDTQYF. Full variable domain (missing parts from reference TRBV2 and TRBJ2-3): EPEVTQTPSHQVTQMGQEVILRCVPISNHLYFYWYRQILGQKVEFLVSFYNNEISEKSEIFDDQFSVERPDGSNFTLKIRSTKLEDSAMYFCASSVGRTDTQYFGPGTRLTVL.

This clone was recorded only once. The chain employs TRBV10-3 and TRBJ2-2; weak D call: TRBD1 (6 bases). The V gene lost 3 bases and the J gene lost 5 bases, with 16 bases spanning the gap. Germline V CDR1 and CDR2: ENHRY, SYGVKD. This CDR3 is 16 amino acids long. This CDR3 reads CAISDPGEGTTGELFF. The CDR3 region has the DNA TGTGCCATCAGTGACCCAGGGGAAGGAACGACCGGGGAGCTGTTTTTT.

This chain links TRBV19 with TRBJ2-3; 10 nucleotides agree with TRBD2. V shed 1 base, J shed 4 bases, and the junction held 11 bases outside the gene matches. The CDR3 totals 18 residues. Germline V gene sequence: CDR1 LNHDA, CDR2 SQIVND (reference sequence). The DNA for the CDR3 is TGTGCCAGTAGTATAGCTGGTTTTAGCGGGGGGCCGGCAGATACGCAGTATTTT. Its protein product is CASSIAGFSGGPADTQYF.

The CDR3 bases are TGTGCCAGCAGCTTAGCGGGGCTTCGGAACAATGAGCAGTTCTTC. This gives the protein CASSLAGLRNNEQFF. This chain uses TRBV11-2 with TRBJ2-1; either TRBD1 or TRBD2 may fit D (5 bases each). The CDR3 spans 15 residues. Trimming took off 1 base at V and 5 bases at J, with 12 bases between the two ends. Per the germline V gene, CDR1 is SGHAT and CDR2 is FQNNGV. The full variable domain, rest sourced from reference TRBV11-2 and TRBJ2-1, is EAGVAQSPRYKIIEKRQSVAFWCNPISGHATLYWYQQILGQGPKLLIQFQNNGVVDDSQLPKDRFSAERLKGVDSTLKIQPAKLEDSAVYLCASSLAGLRNNEQFFGPGTRLTVL.

This sequence joins TRBV4-2 and TRBJ1-1; D might be TRBD1 (5 bases). Trimming left V 0 bases short and J 9 bases short, with 11 bases between. The V gene's germline CDR1 is LGHNA and CDR2 YNFKEQ. The CDR3 totals 13 residues. The CDR3 region has the DNA TGTGCCAGCAGCCAAGATCGGGGGATCAAAGCTTTCTTT. This gives the protein CASSQDRGIKAFF.

The V and J genes are TRBV7-2 and TRBJ2-2; D might be TRBD1 (5 bases). V lost 5 bases to trimming and J lost 0 bases, with 13 bases between them. Germline CDR1 is SGHTA and CDR2 is FQGNSA. CDR3 length: 16 amino acids. CDR3: CASSVGADSNTGELFF. CDR3 DNA: TGTGCCAGCAGCGTAGGGGCCGATTCGAACACCGGGGAGCTGTTTTTT.

V is TRBV19 and J is TRBJ2-5; TRBD1 matches at 8 bases. This CDR3 is 15 amino acids long. The germline gives CDR1 LNHDA, CDR2 SQIVND (reference sequence). With 5 bases clipped from V and 5 bases from J, the junction kept 10 bases outside the gene matches. The CDR3 nucleotides read TGTGCCAGTAGTGCGGGACAGGTGTTTGGGGAGACCCAGTACTTC. Amino acid sequence: CASSAGQVFGETQYF.

The rearrangement joins TRBV10-1 to TRBJ2-5, with D perhaps TRBD1 (6 bases). V shed 2 bases and J shed 3 bases, with 10 bases lying between them. Germline V gene sequence: CDR1 WNHNN, CDR2 SYGVQD (reference sequence). The CDR3 is 14 amino acids. The CDR3: CASSERQGKETQYF. The DNA of the CDR3 is TGCGCCAGCAGTGAGCGCCAGGGGAAAGAGACCCAGTACTTC.

This rearrangement joins TRBV14 to TRBJ2-5; D is uncertain. Trimming shortened V by 2 bases and J by 7 bases, and 8 bases separated the two germline ends. Germline V lookup: CDR1 SGHDN, CDR2 FVKESK. This CDR3 region has 12 residues. CDR3 amino acids: CASSQSKGTQYF. The CDR3 bases are TGTGCCAGCAGCCAATCTAAGGGGACCCAGTACTTC.